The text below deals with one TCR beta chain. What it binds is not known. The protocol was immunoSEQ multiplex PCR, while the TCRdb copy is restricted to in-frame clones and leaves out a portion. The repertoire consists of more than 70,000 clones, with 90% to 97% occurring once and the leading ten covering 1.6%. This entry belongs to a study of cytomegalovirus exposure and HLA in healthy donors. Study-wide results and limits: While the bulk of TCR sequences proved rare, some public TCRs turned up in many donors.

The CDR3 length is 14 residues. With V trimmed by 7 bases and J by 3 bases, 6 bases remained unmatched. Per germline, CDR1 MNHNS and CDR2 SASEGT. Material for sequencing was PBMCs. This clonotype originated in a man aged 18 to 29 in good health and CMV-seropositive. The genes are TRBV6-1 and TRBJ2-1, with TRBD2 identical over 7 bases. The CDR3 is CASTRASGYNEQFF. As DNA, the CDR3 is TGTGCCAGCACTCGGGCTAGCGGCTACAATGAGCAGTTCTTC.